These 15 T cell receptor beta chains share one sample of origin, sequenced in a study of CD8+ T cells in alopecia areata. The authors extracted RNA and reverse transcribed it into cDNA as the sequencing template. Profiled with immunoSEQ multiplex PCR; TCRdb holds only in-frame clones, not every one. Of about 74,000 clones listed, approximately 29% are singletons. Specified treatment: oral pan-JAK inhibitor, 5-10 mg twice daily. The sequenced sample was CD8+ T cells sorted from blood, obtained at week 4, from a patient treated with tofacitinib. The receptors here all came from a human donor with alopecia areata.

This clone showed up just a few times. The gene calls are TRBV29-1 and TRBJ1-1, with unresolved D. Per the germline V gene, CDR1 is SQVTM and CDR2 is ANQGSEA. The CDR3 loop spans 12 amino acids. V was cut by 6 bases and J by 6 bases, with 14 bases left in between. For the CDR3, the DNA is TGCAGCGTATACAAGGCTTATGCTGAAGCTTTCTTT. It codes for CSVYKAYAEAFF.

This chain connects TRBV5-4 to TRBJ2-5; 8 bases map to TRBD2. Looked up from germline, CDR1 is SGHNT and CDR2 is YYREEE (reference sequence). Trimming took 4 bases from V and 3 from J; bases not matched to a gene: 14. The CDR3 spans 17 residues. CDR3 sequence: CASSNDFTSGEKETQYF. The CDR3 DNA follows: TGTGCCAGCAGCAATGATTTCACTAGCGGAGAGAAAGAGACCCAGTACTTC.

This clone has just a few counts. This chain uses TRBV4-1 with TRBJ1-5; 8 nucleotides line up with TRBD1. The ends lost 0 bases at V and 6 bases at J; junction bases unmatched: 4. The CDR3 totals 15 residues. CDR1 MGHRA and CDR2 YSYEKL come from the germline V gene. The CDR3 DNA sequence: TGCGCCAGCAGCCAAGATTCAGGGGGCGGTCAGCCCCAGCATTTT. Translated: CASSQDSGGGQPQHF.

The CDR3 DNA follows: TGCAGCGTTGGGGGGGTTGAGCAGTACTTC. Its protein is CSVGGVEQYF. The chain combines TRBV29-1 with TRBJ2-7; D perhaps matches TRBD2 (6 bases). V dropped 4 bases and J dropped 7 bases, with 8 bases sitting between them. From germline, CDR1 is SQVTM and CDR2 ANQGSEA. This CDR3 spans 10 amino acids.

Ten or more counts support this clone. In the same sample, other DNA sequences code for this CDR3. The rearrangement links TRBV9 to TRBJ1-2; D gene unclear. Trimming left V 3 bases short and J 7 bases short, with 7 bases between. The CDR3 runs 11 residues. Germline CDR1 reads SGDLS; CDR2 reads YYNGEE. In DNA, the CDR3 is TGTGCCAGCAGCGCTCTAGGTGGCTACACCTTC. This encodes CASSALGGYTF.

J is TRBJ2-3 and V is TRBV9; D possibly corresponds to TRBD1 (6 bases). The V and J ends lost 4 bases and 7 bases respectively, with 22 bases between them. This CDR3 is 16 amino acids long. Germline lookup yields CDR1 SGDLS and CDR2 YYNGEE. In DNA, the CDR3 is TGTGCCAGCAGCCCCGAAGGGGGACCTGCCCGATATACGCAGTATTTT. It encodes CASSPEGGPARYTQYF.

The chain is built from TRBV10-3 and TRBJ2-3; no firm D call. Trimming left V 2 bases short and J 6 bases short, with 6 bases between. Looked up from germline, CDR1 is ENHRY and CDR2 is SYGVKD. This CDR3 is 12 amino acids long. The CDR3 nucleotides are TGTGCCATCAGTGAGCCGGTGGATACGCAGTATTTT. Residues: CAISEPVDTQYF.

This clone turned up a few times. The chain employs TRBV13 and TRBJ2-2; D not certain. The length of the CDR3 is 12 residues. Germline loops: CDR1 PRHDT, CDR2 FYEKMQ (reference sequence). Trimming cost V 3 bases and J 6 bases, with 5 bases left between them. CDR3 residues: CASSLVAGELFF. CDR3 bases: TGTGCCAGCAGCTTGGTGGCCGGGGAGCTGTTTTTT.

This clone has more than one count but fewer than ten. The CDR3 region is CASSLLREQYF. The CDR3 DNA reads as TGTGCCAGCAGCCTCCTTAGAGAGCAGTACTTC. The chain joins TRBV13 to TRBJ2-7; D gene uncertain. CDR1 is PRHDT and CDR2 is FYEKMQ in the germline V gene (reference sequence). V was pared by 5 bases and J by 7 bases, with 9 bases between. The CDR3 sequence is 11 residues long.

This chain links TRBV23-1 with TRBJ2-5; no firm D call. TRBV23-1 is reported as an ORF; its role is uncertain. The CDR3 totals 13 residues. V was trimmed by 4 bases and J by 0 bases, leaving 6 bases between them. The CDR3 region is CASSPDNQETQYF. As DNA, the CDR3 is TGCGCCAGCAGTCCCGACAACCAAGAGACCCAGTACTTC.

The J gene is TRBJ2-5, the V gene TRBV25-1; D unresolved. Germline V CDR1 and CDR2: MGHDK, SYGVNS. The V gene lost 2 bases and the J gene lost 3 bases, with 7 bases spanning the gap. The CDR3 sequence is 13 residues long. CDR3 region: CASSEGIEETQYF. CDR3 sequence (DNA): TGTGCCAGCAGTGAAGGGATAGAAGAGACCCAGTACTTC.

This clone was detected a few times. The gene calls are TRBV29-1 and TRBJ2-5, with a weak D call TRBD2 (6 bases). This CDR3 is built from 12 residues. Trimming cost V 3 bases and J 3 bases, with 8 bases left between them. Germline loops: CDR1 SQVTM, CDR2 ANQGSEA. The CDR3 sequence is CSVDGGEETQYF. The CDR3 DNA reads as TGCAGCGTTGATGGAGGGGAAGAGACCCAGTACTTC.

J is TRBJ1-1 and V is TRBV4-1, with no clear D. Germline V gene lookup returns CDR1 MGHRA and CDR2 YSYEKL. Trimming took off 2 bases at V and 7 bases at J, with 14 bases between the two ends. The CDR3 sequence is 14 residues long. CDR3 loop: CASSQSEGFIEAFF. CDR3 nucleotide sequence: TGCGCCAGCAGCCAAAGTGAAGGGTTTATTGAAGCTTTCTTT.

This chain connects TRBV27 to TRBJ1-1; possible D gene TRBD1, 6 bases. The CDR3 consists of 13 residues. The V gene's germline CDR1 is MNHEY and CDR2 SMNVEV (reference sequence). The V end was cut by 2 bases, the J end by 6 bases, with 10 bases between. CDR3 in amino acids: CASSLGGGPEAFF. DNA for the CDR3: TGTGCCAGCAGTTTAGGTGGGGGGCCTGAAGCTTTCTTT.

This clone was seen only a few times. V gene TRBV29-1 combines with J gene TRBJ1-2, with D maybe TRBD1 (5 bases). Germline assignment: CDR1 SQVTM and CDR2 ANQGSEA. The CDR3 has 14 amino acids. V was trimmed by 6 bases and J by 1 base, leaving 15 bases between them. CDR3 nucleotides: TGCAGCGTGGATCGGACAAACAGTAACTATGGCTACACCTTC. Translated: CSVDRTNSNYGYTF.